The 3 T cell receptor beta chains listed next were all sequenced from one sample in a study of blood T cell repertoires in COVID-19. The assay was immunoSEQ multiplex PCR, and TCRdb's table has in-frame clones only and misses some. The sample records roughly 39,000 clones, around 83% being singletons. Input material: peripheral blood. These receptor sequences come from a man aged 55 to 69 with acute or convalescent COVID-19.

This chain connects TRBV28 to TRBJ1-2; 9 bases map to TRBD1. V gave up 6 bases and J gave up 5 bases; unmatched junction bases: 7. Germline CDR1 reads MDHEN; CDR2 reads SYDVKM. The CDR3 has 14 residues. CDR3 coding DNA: TGTGCCAGCAGCAAGGGGACAGGGATTTATGGCTACACCTTC. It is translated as CASSKGTGIYGYTF.

In DNA, the CDR3 is TGTGCCAGCAGTTTCAGGACAGTCCATAGCACAGATACGCAGTATTTT. Amino acids: CASSFRTVHSTDTQYF. The chain combines TRBV6-5 with TRBJ2-3; D possibly corresponds to TRBD1 (6 bases). The CDR3 is 16 residues long. V lost 4 bases, J lost 0 bases, and 14 bases lay in between. Germline V gene lookup returns CDR1 MNHEY and CDR2 SVGAGI.

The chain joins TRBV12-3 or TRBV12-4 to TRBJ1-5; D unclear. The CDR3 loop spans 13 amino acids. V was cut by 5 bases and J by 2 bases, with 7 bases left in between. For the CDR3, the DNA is TGTGCCAGCAGTCAATCGGGCAATCAGCCCCAGCATTTT. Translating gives CASSQSGNQPQHF.